Below are 22 T cell receptor beta chains sequenced from a single sample in a study of beta chain features in type 1 diabetes. Study observations and caveats: Among patients with Type 1 diabetes, TCRB CDR3s were moderately but significantly shorter in every one of the four CD4+ subsets.

Their antigen targets remain unknown. The isolated RNA, all of it, was reverse transcribed, so expressed TCRB transcripts were what got sequenced. Sequencing was performed with immunoSEQ multiplex PCR; in TCRdb, only in-frame clones are kept and a portion is missing. The table has 600,000 to 750,000 clones, roughly an eighth seen once. The sequenced sample was naive CD4+ T cells from blood. All receptors come from a man younger than 40 with type 1 diabetes.

V is TRBV7-9 and J is TRBJ2-2; 11 positions agree with TRBD2. Trimming at V came to 5 bases and at J to 4 bases, leaving 3 bases not matched to a gene. CDR1 is SEHNR and CDR2 is FQNEAQ in the germline V gene (reference sequence). CDR3 size: 15 residues. The DNA for the CDR3 is TGTGCCAGCAGCGCAACTAGCGGGGGCACCGGGGAGCTGTTTTTT. Its translation is CASSATSGGTGELFF.

Comment on this clone: One junction end disagrees with the germline gene, perhaps due to a read error. The chain carries TRBV5-4 and TRBJ2-5; no reliable D call. The CDR3 covers 13 residues. Germline V gene sequence: CDR1 SGHNT, CDR2 YYREEE (reference sequence). The CDR3 region has the DNA TGCGCCAGCAGCCAAGAAGACCAAGAGACCCAGTACTTC. Translated: CASSQEDQETQYF. Variable domain in full (rest from reference TRBV5-4 and TRBJ2-5): ETGVTQSPTHLIKTRGQQVTLRCSSQSGHNTVSWYQQALGQGPQFIFQYYREEENGRGNFPPRFSGLQFPNYSSELNVNALELDDSALYLCASSQEDQETQYFGPGTRLLVL.

This clone has a handful of counts. This sequence joins TRBV29-1 and TRBJ1-1, with 9 bases lining up with TRBD1. The germline gives CDR1 SQVTM, CDR2 ANQGSEA. The J segment lost 4 bases and the V segment lost 4 bases, leaving 4 bases of the junction unmatched. There are 13 residues in the CDR3. The chain's CDR3 is CSVAGQGVTEAFF. CDR3 nucleotide sequence: TGCAGCGTTGCGGGACAGGGTGTCACTGAAGCTTTCTTT.

The chain links TRBV21-1 to TRBJ1-6. TRBV21-1 is termed a pseudogene. This CDR3 has 15 residues. As DNA, the CDR3 is TGTGCCAGCAGCAGGTCAGCCCGGGGTAATTCACCCCTCCACTTT. Translation gives CASSRSARGNSPLHF.

This chain links TRBV29-1 with TRBJ2-3, with 13 bases fitting TRBD2. This CDR3 has 15 residues. CDR1 and CDR2 (germline): SQVTM, ANQGSEA. V was pared by 3 bases and J by 4 bases, with 4 bases of the junction left unmatched. As DNA, the CDR3 is TGCAGCGTTGAGCGACTAGCGGGGGGTTCAGATACGCAGTATTTT. It encodes CSVERLAGGSDTQYF.

This clone was seen a handful of times. The genes are TRBV5-6 and TRBJ1-6; perhaps TRBD1 as D (6 bases). The V and J ends lost 1 base and 10 bases respectively, with 9 bases between them. Germline CDR1 reads SGHDT; CDR2 reads YYEEEE. The CDR3 has 13 amino acids. The CDR3 reads CASSLNRDSPLHF. Here the CDR3 DNA reads TGTGCCAGCAGCTTGAACAGGGACTCACCCCTCCACTTT.

This clone came up a few times. This chain uses TRBV7-9 with TRBJ2-3; the match to TRBD2 covers 7 bases. This CDR3 contains 12 residues. Germline V gene data show CDR1 as SEHNR and CDR2 as FQNEAQ (reference sequence). V lost 8 bases to trimming and J lost 1 base; unmatched junction nucleotides: 0. The DNA of the CDR3 is TGTGCCAGCGGGGGGGGCACAGATACGCAGTATTTT. Translated, it gives CASGGGTDTQYF.

CDR3 amino acids: CASSRQLGANVLTF. CDR3 nucleotide sequence: TGTGCCAGTAGTCGGCAGCTCGGGGCCAACGTCCTGACTTTC. The rearrangement links TRBV19 to TRBJ2-6; D unresolved. This CDR3 is built from 14 residues. CDR1 and CDR2 (germline): LNHDA, SQIVND (reference sequence). V lost 5 bases and J lost 4, with 9 bases in between.

The chain recombines TRBV30 with TRBJ2-7; 7 bases agree with TRBD1. This CDR3 is built from 17 residues. Germline CDR1 and CDR2: GTSNPN and SVGIG (reference sequence). Trimming removed 0 bases from V and 6 bases from J; junction bases left unmatched: 17. CDR3 amino acids: CAWSVKNLGERGLEQYF. The CDR3 nucleotides are TGTGCCTGGAGTGTAAAAAACTTAGGAGAAAGGGGGCTCGAGCAGTACTTC.

The chain couples TRBV12-5 to TRBJ2-5, with TRBD1 matching over 9 bases. The CDR3 extends over 16 amino acids. Losses at the gene ends were 4 bases for V and 1 base for J; bases not matched to a gene: 7. Germline CDR1 is LGHNT and CDR2 is FRNRAP. The CDR3 DNA follows: TGTGCTAGTGGTTGGACGGGACAGGGATTCCAAGAGACCCAGTACTTC. Translation gives CASGWTGQGFQETQYF. Together with reference TRBV12-5 and TRBJ2-5, the CDR3 gives the full variable domain: DARVTQTPRHKVTEMGQEVTMRCQPILGHNTVFWYRQTMMQGLELLAYFRNRAPLDDSGMPKDRFSAEMPDATLATLKIQPSEPRDSAVYFCASGWTGQGFQETQYFGPGTRLLVL.

The rearrangement links TRBV11-2 to TRBJ2-5, with D unclear. This CDR3 comprises 13 residues. Trimming shortened V by 3 bases and J by 1 base, and 6 bases separated the two germline ends. The germline V gene encodes CDR1 SGHAT and CDR2 FQNNGV. In nucleotides, the CDR3 is TGTGCCAGCAGCTTTTTGGCCCAAGAGACCCAGTACTTC. This encodes CASSFLAQETQYF.

DNA for the CDR3: TGTGCCAGCAGCTTAGGAGGGGTGAGCAATCAGCCCCAGCATTTT. Translating it yields CASSLGGVSNQPQHF. The V and J genes are TRBV7-2 and TRBJ1-5, with D possibly matching TRBD1 (5 bases). With 1 base removed from V and 1 base from J, the gap between germline ends came to 8 bases. The CDR3 sequence is 15 residues long. The germline V gene encodes CDR1 SGHTA and CDR2 FQGNSA. Filled out from reference TRBV7-2 and TRBJ1-5, the complete variable domain reads GAGVSQSPSNKVTEKGKDVELRCDPISGHTALYWYRQSLGQGLEFLIYFQGNSAPDKSGLPSDRFSAERTGGSVSTLTIQRTQQEDSAVYLCASSLGGVSNQPQHFGDGTRLSIL.

Only a few counts were recorded for this clone. The chain links TRBV27 to TRBJ2-3; 9 bases are shared with TRBD1. The V gene end was trimmed by 6 bases and the J gene end by 3 bases; junction bases not matched to a gene: 4. CDR1 MNHEY and CDR2 SMNVEV come from the germline V gene (reference sequence). The CDR3 runs 14 residues. The CDR3 coding sequence is TGTGCCAGCAGCCGGGACAGGGTTACAGATACGCAGTATTTT. It encodes CASSRDRVTDTQYF.

This clone was counted a few times. This chain connects TRBV28 to TRBJ2-3; 9 bases align to TRBD2. The junction had 7 bases not matched to a gene; V was cut back by 4 bases and J by 2 bases. This CDR3 spans 16 amino acids. Germline CDR1 reads MDHEN; CDR2 reads SYDVKM. CDR3 protein: CASSSSGVHPTDTQYF. The CDR3 DNA follows: TGTGCCAGCAGTTCTAGCGGGGTACATCCCACAGATACGCAGTATTTT.

The J gene is TRBJ2-4, the V gene TRBV29-1; 10 bases are shared with TRBD2. CDR3 length: 17 amino acids. Germline CDR1 is SQVTM and CDR2 is ANQGSEA. After removal of 4 bases from V and 0 bases from J, the junction contained 9 bases not matched to a gene. The DNA for the CDR3 is TGCAGCGTTGTGGGTAGCGGGGGGCCCCTAGCCAAAAACATTCAGTACTTC. This sequence encodes CSVVGSGGPLAKNIQYF.

This clone was seen a handful of times. The J gene is TRBJ2-6, the V gene TRBV29-1; unclear D gene. CDR3 size: 13 residues. The ends were cut back, 6 bases at V and 2 bases at J, with 8 bases in the middle. The germline CDR1 and CDR2 sequences are SQVTM and ANQGSEA. CDR3 nucleotides: TGCAGCGTCCGAAATCCTGGGGCCAACGTCCTGACTTTC. Its translation: CSVRNPGANVLTF.

This clone was found a few times. The chain couples TRBV5-4 to TRBJ2-3; the D call may be TRBD1 or TRBD2 (5 bases each). V was clipped by 5 bases and J by 2 bases, with 9 bases between them. Germline CDR1 and CDR2: SGHNT and YYREEE (reference sequence). This CDR3 region has 13 residues. CDR3 in amino acids: CASRGGTTDTQYF. The DNA of the CDR3 is TGTGCCAGCAGAGGTGGGACCACAGATACGCAGTATTTT.

The chain links TRBV6-5 to TRBJ1-1; D is uncertain. V was trimmed by 0 bases and J by 8 bases, leaving 13 bases between them. This CDR3 is built from 14 residues. Germline V gives CDR1 MNHEY, CDR2 SVGAGI. The CDR3 coding sequence is TGTGCCAGCAGTTACTCGAAGGACGGCCTAGAAGCTTTCTTT. Amino acid sequence: CASSYSKDGLEAFF.

The chain is built from TRBV2 and TRBJ1-5; D possibly corresponds to TRBD1 (5 bases). V was cut by 6 bases and J by 4 bases, with 7 bases left in between. Germline V gene sequence: CDR1 SNHLY, CDR2 FYNNEI. The CDR3 is made up of 12 amino acids. The CDR3 nucleotides are TGTGCCAGCAGCCAGGGAAATCAGCCCCAGCATTTT. Translation: CASSQGNQPQHF. Together with reference TRBV2 and TRBJ1-5, the CDR3 gives the full variable domain: EPEVTQTPSHQVTQMGQEVILRCVPISNHLYFYWYRQILGQKVEFLVSFYNNEISEKSEIFDDQFSVERPDGSNFTLKIRSTKLEDSAMYFCASSQGNQPQHFGDGTRLSIL.

This clone was seen a handful of times. The CDR3 bases are TGTGCCATCAGTGAGCGTTATGGCGGGGGGGCCGAAGATACGCAGTATTTT. Translated, it gives CAISERYGGGAEDTQYF. The V gene is TRBV10-3, the J gene TRBJ2-3; 9 bases are a match to TRBD2. V dropped 2 bases and J dropped 5; count of bases not matched to a gene: 11. Germline CDR1 is ENHRY and CDR2 is SYGVKD. This CDR3 is built from 17 residues.

The J gene is TRBJ2-1, the V gene TRBV6-5; D uncertain. The V end lost 5 bases, the J end lost 1 base, and 9 bases lay between the germline ends. Germline V gene sequence: CDR1 MNHEY, CDR2 SVGAGI. The CDR3 extends over 14 amino acids. The CDR3 bases are TGTGCCAGCAGTACCTCTGAGTCCTACAATGAGCAGTTCTTC. Translated: CASSTSESYNEQFF.

The chain uses TRBV4-2 and TRBJ1-2; D remains ambiguous. Per the germline V gene, CDR1 is LGHNA and CDR2 is YNFKEQ. There are 13 residues in the CDR3. V lost 0 bases and J 2 bases, leaving 4 bases between the germline ends. CDR3 DNA: TGTGCCAGCAGCCAAGATTGGAACTATGGCTACACCTTC. As protein: CASSQDWNYGYTF.